Below are 2 T cell receptor beta chains sequenced from a single sample in a study of CD8 T cells in ankylosing spondylitis. TCRdb used MiXCR to reprocess the 5' RACE reads, holding one entry per CDR3 protein. The sample lists approximately 300,000 distinct CDR3 sequences, 20% seen once, with about 8.2% in the top ten. The sample was blood, either unsorted or a sorted T cell fraction (not recorded which). These TCRs come from a male donor with ankylosing spondylitis or in good health (not recorded which).

Ten or more counts support this clonotype. The chain employs TRBV12-3 or TRBV12-4 and TRBJ1-3, with D possibly matching TRBD1 (6 bases). This CDR3 contains 16 residues. The V gene lost 7 bases and the J gene lost 2 bases, with 18 bases spanning the gap. CDR3 region: CASIWDIKGAGNTIYF. DNA of the CDR3: TGTGCCAGCATATGGGACATTAAAGGAGCTGGAAACACCATATATTTT.

This clonotype showed up just a few times. The chain is built from TRBV12-3 or TRBV12-4 and TRBJ1-6, with D unclear. This CDR3 has 14 residues. The ends were cut back, 0 bases at V and 9 bases at J, with 9 bases in the middle. The CDR3 here is CASSLALSSSPLHF. The CDR3 nucleotides read TGTGCCAGCAGTTTAGCGCTGAGTTCTTCACCCCTCCACTTT.